What follows describes a single T cell receptor beta chain. The sample belongs to a study of T-cell memory formation after mild COVID-19. TCRdb re-derived calls from the 5' RACE reads in MiXCR, one entry per CDR3 protein. The sample records some 150,000 distinct CDR3 sequences, 11% to 15% being singletons. This CDR3 comprises 16 residues. V lost 2 bases and J 7 bases, leaving 18 bases between the germline ends. The germline CDR1 and CDR2 sequences are SGHTA and FQGNSA. The chain carries TRBV7-2 and TRBJ2-1, with a weak D call TRBD2 (6 bases). The clonotype comes from an adult woman who had mild COVID-19 (a few samples of this study predate the infection). Cell type and time point are not known. Sequencing was done on a sample of PBMCs or a T cell subset sorted from them (not recorded which). CDR3 protein: CASSLLPGEWGNEQFF. In nucleotides, the CDR3 is TGTGCCAGCAGCTTACTTCCGGGAGAGTGGGGGAATGAGCAGTTCTTC.